This TCR beta chain was captured in a study of T cell responses to AZD1222 COVID-19 vaccine. Germline-derived CDR1 and CDR2 are KGHSH and LQKENI. CDR3 length equals 16 residues. J lost 4 bases, V lost 3 bases, and 6 bases had no gene match. TCRdb's table, derived via immunoSEQ multiplex PCR, lists solely in-frame clones and lacks some. The sample yields some 120,000 clones, roughly 90% seen once. The rearrangement uses TRBV18 and TRBJ2-2, with 9 bases identical to TRBD1. The origin of this receptor is an adult who received the MenACWY meningococcal vaccine as a control. The sequences come from peripheral blood, collected 28 days after the second dose of the MenACWY control vaccine. CDR3 coding DNA: TGTGCCAGCTCACCTGGGACAGGGCGGAGCACCGGGGAGCTGTTTTTT. Translating it yields CASSPGTGRSTGELFF. Filled out from reference TRBV18 and TRBJ2-2, the complete variable domain reads NAGVMQNPRHLVRRRGQEARLRCSPMKGHSHVYWYRQLPEEGLKFMVYLQKENIIDESGMPKERFSAEFPKEGPSILRIQQVVRGDSAAYFCASSPGTGRSTGELFFGEGSRLTVL.